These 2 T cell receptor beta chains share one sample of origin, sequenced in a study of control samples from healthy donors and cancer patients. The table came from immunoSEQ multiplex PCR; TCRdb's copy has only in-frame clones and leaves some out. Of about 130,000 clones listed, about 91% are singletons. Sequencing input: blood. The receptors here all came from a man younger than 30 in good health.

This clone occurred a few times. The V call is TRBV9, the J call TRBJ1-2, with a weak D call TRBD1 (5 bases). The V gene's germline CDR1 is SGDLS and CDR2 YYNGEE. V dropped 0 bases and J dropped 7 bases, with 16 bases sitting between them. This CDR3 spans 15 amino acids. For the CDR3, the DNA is TGTGCCAGCAGCGTAGGAGTTTCCGGGACGCTTGGCTACACCTTC. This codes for CASSVGVSGTLGYTF. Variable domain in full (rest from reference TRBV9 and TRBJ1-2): DSGVTQTPKHLITATGQRVTLRCSPRSGDLSVYWYQQSLDQGLQFLIQYYNGEERAKGNILERFSAQQFPDLHSELNLSSLELGDSALYFCASSVGVSGTLGYTFGSGTRLTVV.

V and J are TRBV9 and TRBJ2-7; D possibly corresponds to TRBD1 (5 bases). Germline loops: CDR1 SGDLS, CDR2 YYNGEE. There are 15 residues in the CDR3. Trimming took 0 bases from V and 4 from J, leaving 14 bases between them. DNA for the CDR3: TGTGCCAGCAGCGTAGCCAGTGTGGGGCAGTACGAGCAGTACTTC. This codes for CASSVASVGQYEQYF.